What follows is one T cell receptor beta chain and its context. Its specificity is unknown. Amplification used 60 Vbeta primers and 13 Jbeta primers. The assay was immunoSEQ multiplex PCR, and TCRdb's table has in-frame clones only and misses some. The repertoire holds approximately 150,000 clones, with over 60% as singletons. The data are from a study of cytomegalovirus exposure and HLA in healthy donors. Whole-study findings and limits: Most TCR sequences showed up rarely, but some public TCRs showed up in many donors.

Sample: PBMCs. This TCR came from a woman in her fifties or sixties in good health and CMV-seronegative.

CDR3 coding DNA: TGTGCCAGCAGCCCCAGCGATCTGGAGGGTCCTACCTACGAGCAGTACTTC. Its protein product is CASSPSDLEGPTYEQYF. The V call is TRBV5-6, the J call TRBJ2-7; TRBD2 is a possible D gene (6 bases). The CDR3 covers 17 residues. Germline V CDR1 and CDR2: SGHDT, YYEEEE. Trimming removed 4 bases from V and 2 bases from J, with 22 bases in between. The variable domain in full, with the rest retrieved from reference TRBV5-6 and TRBJ2-7, is DAGVTQSPTHLIKTRGQQVTLRCSPKSGHDTVSWYQQALGQGPQFIFQYYEEEERQRGNFPDRFSGHQFPNYSSELNVNALLLGDSALYLCASSPSDLEGPTYEQYFGPGTRLTVT.